This is a list of T cell receptor beta chains from one sample in a study of blood T cells in healthy people across ages. Each CDR3 protein gets one entry after TCRdb re-called the 5' RACE reads with MiXCR. The sample shows some 780,000 distinct CDR3 sequences, 45% to 70% of them seen only once. The sample taken for sequencing was blood. The receptor set was obtained from a middle-aged man in good health. Both conserved end residues are trimmed from each CDR3. D genes are given only for firm matches.

>-|TRBV12-5|TRBJ2-3
ASGLDDSHTQY
>TRBD2|TRBV15|TRBJ2-3
ATSRRAGSTDTQY
>TRBD1|TRBV6-1|TRBJ1-2
ASTPDRGDYGYT
>-|TRBV3-1|TRBJ2-5
ASSQGDVGAETQY
>-|TRBV12-3/TRBV12-4|TRBJ2-3
ASSRDPGLYTDTQY
>TRBD1|TRBV6-6|TRBJ2-4
ASSYPGQGKNIQY
>TRBD2|TRBV6-2/TRBV6-3|TRBJ2-4
ASSPKGLAGSREQY
>-|TRBV6-2/TRBV6-3|TRBJ2-3
ASSYTGRSTDTQY
>-|TRBV2|TRBJ2-7
ASRPIGNEQY
>-|TRBV4-2|TRBJ2-1
ASSRRRADYNEQF
>-|TRBV5-5|TRBJ2-5
ASSLEGGFQETQY
>-|TRBV14|TRBJ1-1
ASSQELITGSMTEAF
>TRBD1|TRBV6-6|TRBJ2-7
ASSRDSQYEQY
>TRBD1|TRBV20-1|TRBJ2-5
SAGPGGGETQY
>TRBD1|TRBV6-2/TRBV6-3|-
ASSVRDRGEQY
>TRBD1|TRBV7-2|TRBJ2-5
ASSFGTGAYNEQY
>TRBD2|TRBV2|TRBJ2-5
ASKPGLGLETQY
>-|TRBV6-2/TRBV6-3|TRBJ2-7
ATLLTRLSYEQY
>-|TRBV6-5|TRBJ1-2
ASSYTMSDGYT
>-|TRBV6-5|TRBJ2-7
ASPQVNSYEQY
>-|TRBV20-1|TRBJ2-5
SASILVQETQY
>-|TRBV10-3|TRBJ2-5
AIRDQETQY
>-|TRBV7-2|TRBJ2-5
ASSPGGIEQETQY
>-|TRBV6-5|TRBJ1-4
ASSPGLAGSNEKLF
>-|TRBV20-1|TRBJ1-1
SAREQGGATEAF
>-|TRBV7-9|TRBJ2-2
ASSLLVGANTGELF
>TRBD1|TRBV29-1|TRBJ1-2
SIIGTGDGYT
>-|TRBV2|TRBJ1-2
ASSPGTALNYGYT
>-|TRBV10-3|TRBJ1-6
AISGLGNSPLH
>TRBD1|TRBV28|TRBJ2-5
AILSPRGQGVETQY
>TRBD1|TRBV3-1|TRBJ2-7
ASSQFSDRPTYEQY
>TRBD2|TRBV14|-
ASSLDPSLALAEKYRSYEQY
>TRBD2|TRBV5-1|TRBJ2-7
ASSLVSGVGEQY
>-|TRBV28|TRBJ1-5
ASRDYSNQPQH
>-|TRBV20-1|TRBJ1-5
SVLGGQPQH
>-|TRBV29-1|TRBJ2-1
SVITGARTGYNEQF
>-|TRBV6-5|TRBJ2-4
ASRLTGGNIQY
>-|TRBV7-8|TRBJ2-7
ASSLGGQGTYEQY
>-|TRBV16|TRBJ2-7
ASSHGIYEQY
>-|TRBV7-6|TRBJ1-4
ASSLGQEVNEKLF
>-|TRBV15|TRBJ2-3
ATSRDYTDTQY
>TRBD2|TRBV11-2|-
ASSFLWTSGSSLVEQY
>TRBD2|TRBV9|TRBJ2-5
ASSPRPVAGQETQY
>-|TRBV7-2|TRBJ1-6
ASSANQPDNSPLH
>-|TRBV27|TRBJ1-6
ASSWMRGDSPLH
>TRBD2|TRBV6-5|TRBJ2-3
ASSNFPTGLAGDTQY
>TRBD1|TRBV6-2/TRBV6-3|TRBJ1-5
ASTQQGQPQH